Shown below are 9 T cell receptor beta chains from a single sample sequenced in a study of regulatory T cells in long-lasting Graves disease. Construction of the TCR beta libraries employed iRepertoire HTBI primers in conjunction with Arm-PCR of CDR3 regions. TCRdb reanalysed the multiplex PCR reads using MiXCR and keeps one entry per CDR3 protein. The repertoire holds 600,000 to 850,000 distinct CDR3 sequences, approximately 31% seen once, with 35% to 55% in the top ten. Time point indicated: persistent/refractory GD, antithyroid drugs over 5 years with positive TRAb. The authors made the TCR library using RNA they extracted from PBMCs. This material consisted of peripheral blood mononuclear cells (PBMCs), taken when the disease was refractory, from a patient treated with antithyroid drugs. Source of these receptors: a female donor with Graves disease.

The V gene is TRBV11-3, the J gene TRBJ1-1, with 7 bases matching TRBD1. CDR3 length: 13 residues. CDR1 SGHNT and CDR2 YENEEA come from the germline V gene. The V gene end was trimmed by 5 bases and the J gene end by 7 bases; junction bases not matched to a gene: 7. For the CDR3, the DNA is TGTGCCAGCAGCCCAACCCGGACAGGTGAAGCTTTCTTT. This sequence encodes CASSPTRTGEAFF.

This clonotype was observed a few times. V is TRBV20-1 and J is TRBJ1-2; no definite D call. There are 14 residues in the CDR3. Germline CDR1 DFQATT, CDR2 SNEGSKA (reference sequence). Trimming cost V 6 bases and J 5 bases, with 19 bases left between them. CDR3 region: CSAPPGPVVYGYTF. The CDR3 DNA reads as TGCAGTGCCCCCCCCGGCCCGGTTGTATATGGCTACACCTTC.

Points on this clonotype: A much larger clonotype is one base distant, so this may be a read error. The rearrangement uses TRBV24-1 and TRBJ1-5, with 7 bases lining up with TRBD1. Germline V gene sequence: CDR1 KGHDR, CDR2 SFDVKD. The CDR3 has 16 residues. J lost 5 bases, V lost 4 bases, and 10 bases had no gene match. For the CDR3, the DNA is TGTGCCACCAGTGACCCCCGACAGGGAAAGGATCAGCCCCAGCATTTT. Amino acid sequence: CATSDPRQGKDQPQHF.

The CDR3 coding sequence is TGTGCCAGCAGCCAAGACCCGGGACAGGGCTACGGCTACACCTTC. It codes for CASSQDPGQGYGYTF. This rearrangement joins TRBV3-1 to TRBJ1-2, with 9 bases lining up with TRBD1. Germline values: CDR1 LGHDT, CDR2 YNNKEL (reference sequence). The CDR3 is 15 amino acids. Unmatched junction bases numbered 7, after V lost 0 bases and J lost 8 bases.

The V call is TRBV5-4, the J call TRBJ1-2, with 9 bases matching TRBD1. This CDR3 is built from 16 residues. V lost 4 bases to trimming and J lost 2 bases; unmatched junction nucleotides: 9. The germline gives CDR1 SGHNT, CDR2 YYREEE (reference sequence). This CDR3 reads CASSHSQGASNYGYTF. The CDR3 DNA sequence: TGTGCCAGCAGCCATTCACAGGGGGCATCGAACTATGGCTACACCTTC.

This sequence joins TRBV27 and TRBJ1-3, with D tentatively TRBD1 (5 bases). CDR3 length: 16 amino acids. Trimming removed 5 bases from V and 2 bases from J, with 16 bases in between. Per germline, CDR1 MNHEY and CDR2 SMNVEV (reference sequence). In DNA form, the CDR3 reads TGTGCCAGCAGTAAGATTGCCGGGACGGCTGGAAACACCATATATTTT. Protein sequence: CASSKIAGTAGNTIYF.

This chain connects TRBV19 to TRBJ1-1; possible D gene TRBD1, 5 bases. The V gene lost 5 bases and the J gene lost 7 bases, with 14 bases spanning the gap. Per the germline V gene, CDR1 is LNHDA and CDR2 is SQIVND (reference sequence). The CDR3 consists of 13 residues. The CDR3 DNA reads as TGTGCCAGTAGTCCCCGACAGAAACTTGAAGCTTTCTTT. Encoded protein: CASSPRQKLEAFF.

The chain joins TRBV12-3 or TRBV12-4 to TRBJ2-2, with TRBD2 identical over 15 bases. CDR3 length equals 19 residues. V trimming: 6 bases; J trimming: 2 bases; junction bases outside the gene matches: 10. CDR3 amino acids: CASRPHQGLAGGNTGELFF. For the CDR3, the DNA is TGTGCCAGCAGGCCTCACCAGGGACTAGCGGGGGGTAACACCGGGGAGCTGTTTTTT.

The chain links TRBV20-1 to TRBJ1-1; 9 bases are shared with TRBD1. The germline V gene has CDR1 DFQATT and CDR2 SNEGSKA (reference sequence). V lost 1 base, J lost 11 bases, and 8 bases stayed unmatched. This CDR3 has 13 residues. CDR3 bases: TGCAGTGCTAGAGTAGAACAGGGGGCGCGGGCTTTCTTT. It yields the protein CSARVEQGARAFF.